This record covers a single T cell receptor beta chain. Its antigen remains unidentified. Treatment specified: roughly 11-day PBMC culture with coronavirus spike peptide pools or control peptides (ViraFEST assay). This entry comes from a study of vaccination and CD4 T cells after COVID-19. About the study: Six men and four women formed the convalescents, two being Hispanic. Participants, all vaccine recipients, received two doses of either BNT162b2 or mRNA-1273. Cultures acting as controls obtained a CEFX pool, an HIV-1 Nef pool, or no peptide.

Sequence data for DNA of cultured CD4+ T cells were generated by the Oncomine TCR Beta short-read assay. Genomic DNA from cultured CD4+ T cells was extracted. TCRdb re-called the PCR reads through MiXCR, storing one row per CDR3 protein. The data show 3,400 or so distinct CDR3 sequences, around three quarters seen once. V gave up 7 bases and J gave up 4 bases; unmatched junction bases: 15. Germline-derived CDR1 and CDR2 are DFQATT and SNEGSKA (reference sequence). This CDR3 region has 15 residues. The source material was CD4+ T cells from blood, cultured in vitro. This chain joins TRBV20-1 and TRBJ1-2; 7 bases line up with TRBD1. The clonotype comes from a human donor who had recovered from COVID-19. The CDR3 sequence is CSVTGEHTLTYGYTF. The CDR3 DNA sequence: TGCAGTGTTACAGGGGAGCACACCCTGACCTATGGCTACACCTTC.